Each of the 5 T cell receptor beta chains below was sequenced from the same sample in a study of vaccination effects on CD4 cells after COVID-19. Antigens of these TCRs are unknown. Profiled with immunoSEQ multiplex PCR; TCRdb holds only in-frame clones, not every one. The repertoire has approximately 46,000 clones, approximately 74% of them found once; the top ten carry roughly 8.7%. On roughly day 10 of culture, CD4+ T cells were separated out. The source material was CD4+ T cells from PBMCs cultured without peptide, sampled before COVID-19 vaccination. The receptors shown here come from a human donor who had a prior SARS-CoV-2 infection.

This clone appeared once. The J gene is TRBJ1-6, the V gene TRBV13; D gene unclear. Trimming shortened V by 6 bases and J by 7 bases, and 13 bases separated the two germline ends. CDR3 size: 14 residues. Germline V gives CDR1 PRHDT, CDR2 FYEKMQ (reference sequence). CDR3 loop: CASSLGYRNSPLHF. As DNA, the CDR3 is TGTGCCAGCAGTCTAGGGTACCGCAATTCACCCCTCCACTTT.

The CDR3 region is CASSPGEGQGEKRYF. The DNA for the CDR3 is TGTGCCAGTAGTCCCGGGGAGGGACAGGGCGAAAAACGGTACTTC. The rearrangement links TRBV19 to TRBJ2-7, with 9 bases fitting TRBD1. Germline V gives CDR1 LNHDA, CDR2 SQIVND (reference sequence). This CDR3 comprises 15 residues. The V and J ends lost 5 bases and 12 bases, in that order; junction bases with no gene match: 17.

The chain carries TRBV5-6 and TRBJ2-5, with 7 bases matching TRBD1. Germline V gene sequence: CDR1 SGHDT, CDR2 YYEEEE. This CDR3 is built from 14 residues. J gave up 4 bases and V 2 bases, and 5 bases lay outside the gene matches. The CDR3 DNA follows: TGTGCCAGCAGCTTCGGGACAGTAGCAGAGACCCAGTACTTC. Translation gives CASSFGTVAETQYF.

The chain carries TRBV7-2 and TRBJ2-5; D may correspond to TRBD1 or TRBD2 (5 bases each). The CDR3 has 16 residues. Trimming took off 4 bases at V and 5 bases at J, with 20 bases between the two ends. CDR1 and CDR2 from the germline V gene are SGHTA and FQGNSA. The CDR3 region is CASSSLSGTLGETQYF. For the CDR3, the DNA is TGTGCCAGCAGCTCGCTCTCCGGGACCCTAGGGGAGACCCAGTACTTC.

The chain couples TRBV7-3 to TRBJ2-3, with 7 bases matching TRBD1. Trimming removed 5 bases from V and 4 bases from J; junction bases left unmatched: 9. Germline assignment: CDR1 SGHTA and CDR2 FQGTGA. The CDR3 runs 15 residues. CDR3 nucleotides: TGTGCCAGCAGCATCGACAGGGTGATAGCAGATACGCAGTATTTT. It translates to CASSIDRVIADTQYF.